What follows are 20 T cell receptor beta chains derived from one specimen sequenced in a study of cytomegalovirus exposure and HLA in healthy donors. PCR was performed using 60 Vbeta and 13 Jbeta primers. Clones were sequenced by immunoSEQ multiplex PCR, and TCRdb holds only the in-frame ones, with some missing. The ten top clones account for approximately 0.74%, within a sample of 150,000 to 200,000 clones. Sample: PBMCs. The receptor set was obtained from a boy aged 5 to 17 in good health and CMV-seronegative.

Written as DNA, the CDR3 is TGTGCCAGCTCCCTACAGGGTTCTGGGGCCAACGTCCTGACTTTC. Protein: CASSLQGSGANVLTF. The chain joins TRBV25-1 to TRBJ2-6, with a weak D call TRBD1 (6 bases). Germline CDR1 reads MGHDK; CDR2 reads SYGVNS. The CDR3 length is 15 residues. V dropped 8 bases and J dropped 1 base, with 12 bases sitting between them.

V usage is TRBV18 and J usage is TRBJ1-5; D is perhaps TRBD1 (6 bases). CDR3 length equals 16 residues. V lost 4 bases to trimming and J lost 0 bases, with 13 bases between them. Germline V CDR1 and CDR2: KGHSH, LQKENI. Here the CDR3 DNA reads TGTGCCAGCTCACTACACCCGACAGGTAGCAATCAGCCCCAGCATTTT. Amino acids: CASSLHPTGSNQPQHF.

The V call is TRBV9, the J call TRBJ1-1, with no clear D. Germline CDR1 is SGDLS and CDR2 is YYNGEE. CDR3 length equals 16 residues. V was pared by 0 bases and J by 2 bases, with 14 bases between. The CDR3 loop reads CASSVGPGSGNTEAFF. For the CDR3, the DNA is TGTGCCAGCAGCGTAGGGCCCGGTTCGGGTAACACTGAAGCTTTCTTT.

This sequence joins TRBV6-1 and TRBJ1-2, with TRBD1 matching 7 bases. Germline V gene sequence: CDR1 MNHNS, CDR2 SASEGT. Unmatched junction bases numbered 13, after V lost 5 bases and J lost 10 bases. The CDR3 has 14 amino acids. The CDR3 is CASSKTGISHLYTF. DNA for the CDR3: TGTGCCAGCAGTAAGACAGGGATAAGTCATCTCTACACCTTC.

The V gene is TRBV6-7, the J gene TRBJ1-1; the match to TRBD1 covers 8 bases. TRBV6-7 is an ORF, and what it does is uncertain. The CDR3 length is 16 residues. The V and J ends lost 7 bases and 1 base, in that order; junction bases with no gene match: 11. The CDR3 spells CASIPLLGQGNTEAFF. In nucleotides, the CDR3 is TGTGCCAGCATCCCATTACTTGGACAGGGGAACACTGAAGCTTTCTTT.

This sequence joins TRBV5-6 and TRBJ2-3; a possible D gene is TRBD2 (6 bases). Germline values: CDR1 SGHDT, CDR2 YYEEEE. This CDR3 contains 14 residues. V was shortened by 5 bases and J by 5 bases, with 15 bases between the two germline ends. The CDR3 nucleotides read TGTGCCAGCAGATCGGGGGAAGTCAGAGATACGCAGTATTTT. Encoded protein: CASRSGEVRDTQYF.

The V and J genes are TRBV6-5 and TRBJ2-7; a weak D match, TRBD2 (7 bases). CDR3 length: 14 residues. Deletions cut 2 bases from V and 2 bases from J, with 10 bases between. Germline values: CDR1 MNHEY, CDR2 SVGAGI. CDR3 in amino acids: CASSYRGGTYEQYF. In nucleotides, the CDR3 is TGTGCCAGCAGTTACAGGGGGGGGACCTACGAGCAGTACTTC.

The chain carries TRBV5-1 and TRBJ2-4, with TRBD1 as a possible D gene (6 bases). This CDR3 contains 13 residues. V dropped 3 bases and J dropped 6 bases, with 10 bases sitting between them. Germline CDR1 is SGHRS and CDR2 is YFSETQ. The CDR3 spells CASSSDRPNIQYF. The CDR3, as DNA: TGCGCCAGCAGCTCCGACAGGCCAAACATTCAGTACTTC.

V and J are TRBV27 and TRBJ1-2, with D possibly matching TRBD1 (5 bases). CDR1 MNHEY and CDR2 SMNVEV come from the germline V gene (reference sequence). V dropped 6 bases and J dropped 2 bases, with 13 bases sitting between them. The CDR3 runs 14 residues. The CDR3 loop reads CASRPGGGNYGYTF. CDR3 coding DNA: TGTGCCAGCAGACCAGGTGGGGGGAACTATGGCTACACCTTC.

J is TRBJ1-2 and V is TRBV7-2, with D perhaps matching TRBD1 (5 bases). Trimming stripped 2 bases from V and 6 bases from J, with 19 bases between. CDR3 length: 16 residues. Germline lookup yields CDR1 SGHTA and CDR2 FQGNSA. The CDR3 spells CASSLRGGATGDGYTF. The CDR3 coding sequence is TGTGCCAGCAGCTTAAGGGGAGGGGCGACGGGCGATGGCTACACCTTC.

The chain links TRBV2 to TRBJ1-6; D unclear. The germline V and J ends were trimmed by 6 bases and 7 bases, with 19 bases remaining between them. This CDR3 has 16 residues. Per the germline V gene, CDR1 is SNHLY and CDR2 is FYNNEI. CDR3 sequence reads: CASSPSDWVENSPLHF. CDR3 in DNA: TGTGCCAGCAGCCCCTCGGACTGGGTTGAGAATTCACCCCTCCACTTT.

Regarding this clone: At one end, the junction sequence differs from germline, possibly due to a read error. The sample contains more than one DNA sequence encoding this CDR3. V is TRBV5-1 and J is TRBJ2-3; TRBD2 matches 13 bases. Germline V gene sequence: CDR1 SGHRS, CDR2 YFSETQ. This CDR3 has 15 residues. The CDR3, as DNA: TGCGCTAGCAGCCCGGGACTAGCGGGGAGAGATACGCAGTATTTT. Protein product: CASSPGLAGRDTQYF.

The CDR3 nucleotides read TGTGCCCACTCCAGGGAGGCCGCAGATACGCAGTATTTT. It yields the protein CAHSREAADTQYF. The chain recombines TRBV30 with TRBJ2-3; possibly TRBD2 for D (6 bases). Germline V CDR1 and CDR2: GTSNPN, SVGIG (reference sequence). CDR3 size: 13 residues. The V end lost 8 bases, the J end lost 4 bases, and 16 bases lay between the germline ends.

The CDR3 DNA is TGTGCCAGCAGCCCTTGGACAGGGGACTACAATGAGCAGTTCTTC. Translation: CASSPWTGDYNEQFF. V gene TRBV7-9 combines with J gene TRBJ2-1, with 9 bases lining up with TRBD1. J lost 3 bases, V lost 5 bases, and 5 bases had no gene match. There are 15 residues in the CDR3. Germline V gene data show CDR1 as SEHNR and CDR2 as FQNEAQ (reference sequence).

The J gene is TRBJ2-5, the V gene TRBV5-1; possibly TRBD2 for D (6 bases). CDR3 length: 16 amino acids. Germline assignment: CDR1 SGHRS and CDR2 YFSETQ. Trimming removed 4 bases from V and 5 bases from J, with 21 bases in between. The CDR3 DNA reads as TGCGCCAGCAGCACCGCACCGGGACTCGAGGGGGAGACCCAGTACTTC. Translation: CASSTAPGLEGETQYF.

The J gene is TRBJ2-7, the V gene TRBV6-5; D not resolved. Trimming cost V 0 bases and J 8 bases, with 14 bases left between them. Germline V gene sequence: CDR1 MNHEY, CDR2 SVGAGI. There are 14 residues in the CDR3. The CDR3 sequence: CASSYSAGFVQQYF. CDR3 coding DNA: TGTGCCAGCAGTTACTCGGCAGGTTTCGTCCAGCAGTACTTC.

Written as DNA, the CDR3 is TGTGCCAGCAGCGGACAGAAGAGAACTGAAGCTTTCTTT. It is translated as CASSGQKRTEAFF. The chain is built from TRBV11-2 and TRBJ1-1; perhaps TRBD1 as D (6 bases). Trimming stripped 5 bases from V and 5 bases from J, with 12 bases between. The CDR3 is made up of 13 amino acids. CDR1 SGHAT and CDR2 FQNNGV come from the germline V gene.

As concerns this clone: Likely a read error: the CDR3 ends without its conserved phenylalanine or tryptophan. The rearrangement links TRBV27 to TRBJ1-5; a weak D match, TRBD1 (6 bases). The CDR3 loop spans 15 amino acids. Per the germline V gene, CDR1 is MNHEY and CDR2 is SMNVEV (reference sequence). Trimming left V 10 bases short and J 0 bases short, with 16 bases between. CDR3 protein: CATRDGQSSNQPQHL. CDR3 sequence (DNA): TGTGCCACCAGGGACGGACAGTCTAGCAATCAGCCCCAGCATCTT.

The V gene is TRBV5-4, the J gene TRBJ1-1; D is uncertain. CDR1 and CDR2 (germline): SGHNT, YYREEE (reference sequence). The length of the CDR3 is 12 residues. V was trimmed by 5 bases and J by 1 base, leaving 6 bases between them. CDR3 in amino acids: CASRSGNTEAFF. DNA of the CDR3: TGTGCCAGCAGATCGGGGAACACTGAAGCTTTCTTT. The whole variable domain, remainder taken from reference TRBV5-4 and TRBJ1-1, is ETGVTQSPTHLIKTRGQQVTLRCSSQSGHNTVSWYQQALGQGPQFIFQYYREEENGRGNFPPRFSGLQFPNYSSELNVNALELDDSALYLCASRSGNTEAFFGQGTRLTVV.

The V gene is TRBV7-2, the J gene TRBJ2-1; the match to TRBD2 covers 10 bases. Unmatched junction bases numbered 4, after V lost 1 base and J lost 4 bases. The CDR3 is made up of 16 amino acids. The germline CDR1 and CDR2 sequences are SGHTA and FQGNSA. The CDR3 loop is CASSLVSSGGYNEQFF. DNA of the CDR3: TGTGCCAGCAGCTTAGTATCTAGCGGGGGTTACAATGAGCAGTTCTTC.